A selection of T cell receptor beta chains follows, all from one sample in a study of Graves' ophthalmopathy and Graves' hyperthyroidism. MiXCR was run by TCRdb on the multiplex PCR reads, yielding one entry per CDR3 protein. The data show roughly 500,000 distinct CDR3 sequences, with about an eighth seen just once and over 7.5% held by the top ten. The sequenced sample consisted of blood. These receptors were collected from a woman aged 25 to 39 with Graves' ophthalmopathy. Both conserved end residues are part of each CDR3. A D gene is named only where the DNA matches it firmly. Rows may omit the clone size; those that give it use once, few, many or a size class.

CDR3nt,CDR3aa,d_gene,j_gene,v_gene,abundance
TGTGCCAGCAGTCAAGCCAAAAACATTCAGTACTTC,CASSQAKNIQYF,-,TRBJ2-4,TRBV6-2/TRBV6-3,many
TGTGCCATCAGTGACGACAGGGGATTTTTCTATGGCTACACCTTC,CAISDDRGFFYGYTF,TRBD1,TRBJ1-2,TRBV10-3,many
TGCAGTGCTACGCCGGAGCCGGGATCAAAACATGGGGTTGGCTACACCTTC,CSATPEPGSKHGVGYTF,-,TRBJ1-2,TRBV20-1,-
TGTGCCAGCAGTTTCCGGACTAGCGGGAGTGACGAGCAGTACTTC,CASSFRTSGSDEQYF,TRBD2,TRBJ2-7,TRBV6-5,many
TGTGCCAGCAACCCCCCCCCCGCCGAGACCCAGTACTTC,CASNPPPAETQYF,-,TRBJ2-5,TRBV28,many
TGTGCCAGCAGTTACTCACAGGGCTCCTATAATTCACCCCTCCACTTT,CASSYSQGSYNSPLHF,-,TRBJ1-6,TRBV6-5,many
TGTGCCAGCAGCCGCCGTACTAGCGGGAAGGCCAAAAACATTAAGTACTTC,CASSRRTSGKAKNIKYF,TRBD2,TRBJ2-4,TRBV12-3/TRBV12-4,many
TGTGCCAGCAGTTTGAGTTCACCCCTCCACTTT,CASSLSSPLHF,-,TRBJ1-6,TRBV12-3/TRBV12-4,many
TGTGCCAGCAGCATCAGGGTCCACGAGCAGTACTTC,CASSIRVHEQYF,-,TRBJ2-7,TRBV12-3/TRBV12-4,many
TGTGCCAGCAGGAAGGGACAGGACGTTTTACCGAATTCACCCCTCCACTTT,CASRKGQDVLPNSPLHF,TRBD1,TRBJ1-6,TRBV6-1,many
TGTGCCAGCACCTTGGGACAGAGTGGCTACACCTTC,CASTLGQSGYTF,TRBD1,TRBJ1-2,TRBV12-3/TRBV12-4,-
TGTGCCTGGGCCTCTAGGACCCTCCCCCATGAGACCCAGTACTTC,CAWASRTLPHETQYF,-,TRBJ2-5,TRBV30,-
TGTGCCAGCAGCTTAGGAGGGACCTCGGGAGCTTTCTTT,CASSLGGTSGAFF,-,TRBJ1-1,TRBV13,many
TGTGCCAGCAGTTTAGTTGGGGGTAGCACTGAAGCTTTCTTT,CASSLVGGSTEAFF,-,TRBJ1-1,TRBV12-3/TRBV12-4,many
TGTGCCACCAGTGATTCCGGACAGGCGAATTGGGAGACCCAGTACTTC,CATSDSGQANWETQYF,TRBD1,TRBJ2-5,TRBV24-1,many
TGTGCCACCAGCAGAGATCAGGGAGTTGGAAACACCATATATTTT,CATSRDQGVGNTIYF,-,TRBJ1-3,TRBV15,-
TGTGCCATCTCGACAGGGGGAAACAAAGAGACCCAGTACTTC,CAISTGGNKETQYF,TRBD1,TRBJ2-5,TRBV10-3,many
TGTGCCAGCACTCCGACAGGGGGTAGCAATCAGCCCCAGCATTTT,CASTPTGGSNQPQHF,TRBD1,TRBJ1-5,TRBV6-1,many
TGTGCCAGTAGCGCCCGGGGGGGCCCAGATACGCAGTATTTT,CASSARGGPDTQYF,TRBD2,TRBJ2-3,TRBV19,-
TGCGCCAGCAGCTTGGTGTTTCAGGGGGAAGCTTTCTTT,CASSLVFQGEAFF,-,TRBJ1-1,TRBV5-1,many
TGTGCCAGCAGCCAAGGCCGGACTAGTTGGGACGAGCAGTACTTC,CASSQGRTSWDEQYF,TRBD2,TRBJ2-7,TRBV14,many
TGTGCCAGCCAGGGATTCCTCGGTCAGCCTCAGCATTTT,CASQGFLGQPQHF,-,TRBJ1-5,TRBV10-3,few
TGTGCCAGCAGTTACTACAGGGGCCCCGACTATGGCTACACCTTC,CASSYYRGPDYGYTF,TRBD1,TRBJ1-2,TRBV27,-
TGTGCCTGGAGTGTACTCGGCACCTACACTGAAGCTTTCTTT,CAWSVLGTYTEAFF,-,TRBJ1-1,TRBV30,many
TGTGCCAGCAGCCTTACCGGGACTAGAACCGGGGAGCTGTTTTTT,CASSLTGTRTGELFF,TRBD2,TRBJ2-2,TRBV5-8,few
TGTGCCAGCAGTTTCGCTGACTACAATCAGCCCCAGCATTTT,CASSFADYNQPQHF,-,TRBJ1-5,TRBV2,-
TGTGCCAGCAGCTCCGTCGGTGGCTATGGCTACACCTTC,CASSSVGGYGYTF,-,TRBJ1-2,TRBV7-3,many
TGCGCCAGCAGCTTGGACGGACAGGGAAACCAGCCCCAGCATTTT,CASSLDGQGNQPQHF,TRBD1,TRBJ1-5,TRBV5-1,many
TGCGCCAGCAGCTTGGGGGGACAGGCCGAAAGGGGGATGAACACTGAAGCTTTCTTT,CASSLGGQAERGMNTEAFF,TRBD1,TRBJ1-1,TRBV5-1,-
TGTGCCTGGAGGGGAAGGGAGGACACCGGGGAGCTGTTTTTT,CAWRGREDTGELFF,-,TRBJ2-2,TRBV30,many
TGTGCCAGCAGTCCCCGGACAGGGGGCTACCAAGAGACCCAGTACTTC,CASSPRTGGYQETQYF,TRBD1,TRBJ2-5,TRBV6-1,many
TGTGCCAGCAGTCCCGGGAGTCGGATGGGCGGCTACACCTTC,CASSPGSRMGGYTF,-,TRBJ1-2,TRBV12-3/TRBV12-4,many
TGTGCCAGCACCGCAACGGGGTGGTTGAGCTCCTACGAGCAGTACTTC,CASTATGWLSSYEQYF,-,TRBJ2-7,TRBV28,few
TGCAGTGCCCCAACAGGGAGCAGCAATCAGCCCCAGCATTTT,CSAPTGSSNQPQHF,-,TRBJ1-5,TRBV20-1,-
TGCAGTGCTAGAGAACAAAGCGGCAGGGCCCCCTACGAGCAGTACTTC,CSAREQSGRAPYEQYF,-,TRBJ2-7,TRBV20-1,many
TGTGCCAGCAAGGGACAGGGGATGGTACAGCCCCAGCATTTT,CASKGQGMVQPQHF,TRBD1,TRBJ1-5,TRBV27,many
TGTGCCAGCAGCTTGGGGCAGGGTACTTATGGCTACACCTTC,CASSLGQGTYGYTF,-,TRBJ1-2,TRBV5-6,many
TGTGCCAGCAGTTTAGATCCCTCCCAGCCCCAGCATTTT,CASSLDPSQPQHF,-,TRBJ1-5,TRBV28,-
TGTGCCAGCACACCAGGGGCTAACACTGAAGCTTTCTTT,CASTPGANTEAFF,-,TRBJ1-1,TRBV3-1,many
TGTGCCAGCAGTCCAGGGGCGACATGGGAGACCCAGTACTTC,CASSPGATWETQYF,-,TRBJ2-5,TRBV6-2/TRBV6-3,many
TGTGCCAGCAGCTTAGGGGCAGGAGGGGCCAACTATGGCTACACCTTC,CASSLGAGGANYGYTF,-,TRBJ1-2,TRBV11-2,-
TGCGCCAGCAGCTTGGCCGGGTCAGCTAGACAAGAGACCCAGTACTTC,CASSLAGSARQETQYF,-,TRBJ2-5,TRBV5-1,few
TGTGCCAGCAGCTGGACAGGGATTAAGAACATTCAGTACTTC,CASSWTGIKNIQYF,TRBD1,TRBJ2-4,TRBV11-2,many
TGCAGTGCTATCCCGGGACTAGCGGTTAAAAACATTCAGTACTTC,CSAIPGLAVKNIQYF,TRBD2,TRBJ2-4,TRBV20-1,many
TGTGCCTGGAGCAAGGCAAACTCTGGGGCCAACGTCCTGACTTTC,CAWSKANSGANVLTF,-,TRBJ2-6,TRBV30,few
TGTGCCAGCAGTTTGAAGGGTACCGGGGAGCTGTGTTTT,CASSLKGTGELCF,-,TRBJ2-2,TRBV12-3/TRBV12-4,-
TGTGCCAGCTGCGGGGATTGTAGAAACTATGGCTACACCTTC,CASCGDCRNYGYTF,-,TRBJ1-2,TRBV28,many